This T cell receptor beta chain was recorded in a study of CD8+CD57+ T cells in acquired aplastic anemia. TCR beta VDJ and CDR3 were profiled, and genomic DNA was the template. A single record per CDR3 protein comes from TCRdb applying MiXCR to the reads. Here the sample spans around 180,000 distinct CDR3 sequences, roughly 50% being singletons. The patients chosen for sequencing had shown expansion of CD8+CD57+ cells (detected by flow cytometry). Patients were untreated when blood was sampled. The V gene's germline CDR1 is SEHNR and CDR2 FQNEAQ (reference sequence). The CDR3 sequence is 11 residues long. V was cut by 8 bases and J by 5 bases, with 9 bases left in between.

Material for sequencing was sorted CD4+, CD8+, or CD8+CD57+ T cells (not recorded which) from PBMCs. This TCR derives from a human donor with aplastic anemia. The J gene is TRBJ2-5, the V gene TRBV7-9; D gene ambiguous. The CDR3 region has the DNA TGTGCCAGCGGACGGCTGGAGACCCAGTACTTC. As protein: CASGRLETQYF.